The next 2 T cell receptor beta chains were all read from a single sample in a study of blood T cells in healthy people across ages. PCR was performed a second time for about 7 to 12 cycles using a sample-barcoded 5' primer and a J-beta primer mix. TCRdb independently ran MiXCR on the 5' RACE reads; one entry per CDR3 protein. The sample has some 730,000 distinct CDR3 sequences, about 20% seen once. Sample: blood. These receptors all come from a man between 65 and 85 years old in good health.

This clonotype was seen repeatedly, ten times or more. The chain combines TRBV29-1 with TRBJ2-3; D possibly corresponds to TRBD1 (5 bases). The V end lost 3 bases, the J end lost 5 bases, and 18 bases lay between the germline ends. The CDR3 is made up of 15 amino acids. Germline CDR1 and CDR2: SQVTM and ANQGSEA. Written as DNA, the CDR3 is TGCAGCGTTGATAGTGAGGCAGGGCGGAAAGATACGCAGTATTTT. It is translated as CSVDSEAGRKDTQYF.

In its sample, this clonotype was seen a few times. The chain is built from TRBV29-1 and TRBJ2-3; D assignment may be TRBD1 or TRBD2 (5 bases each). V was shortened by 5 bases and J by 4 bases, with 16 bases between the two germline ends. Germline V gives CDR1 SQVTM, CDR2 ANQGSEA. This CDR3 is built from 14 residues. This CDR3 is CSVLLVGVSDTQYF. In nucleotides, the CDR3 is TGCAGCGTTCTTCTAGTGGGGGTGTCAGATACGCAGTATTTT.